These 8 T cell receptor beta chains were all obtained from the same sample, sequenced in a study of response to subunit inactivated influenza vaccine. One entry per CDR3 protein, called by TCRdb with MiXCR from the RT-PCR reads. The table shows fewer than 750,000 distinct CDR3 sequences, with around 15% occurring only once. This specimen consisted of PBMCs from blood, obtained 11 to 12 days after vaccination. The receptors were gathered from a man aged 45 to 65 who received an inactivated influenza vaccine.

This clonotype has at least ten counts. The chain links TRBV9 to TRBJ2-1; perhaps TRBD2 as D (6 bases). V was trimmed by 0 bases and J by 2 bases, leaving 12 bases between them. The CDR3 is 16 amino acids. CDR1 and CDR2 from the germline V gene are SGDLS and YYNGEE. This CDR3 is CASSVDGSGTYNEQFF. The CDR3 nucleotides read TGTGCCAGCAGCGTAGATGGTAGCGGAACCTACAATGAGCAGTTCTTC.

This chain joins TRBV7-8 and TRBJ2-2, with 9 bases aligning to TRBD1. The CDR3 runs 17 residues. Germline trimming cut 5 bases from V and 4 bases from J; bases unmatched to any gene: 11. Germline CDR1 and CDR2: SGHVS and FQNEAQ. Here the CDR3 DNA reads TGTGCCAGCAGCCAGCGGGACAGGGCGGCCGGCACCGGGGAGCTGTTTTTT. Its protein product is CASSQRDRAAGTGELFF.

This clonotype was seen more than once but under ten times. The CDR3 loop is CSARVSGNFDEQYF. The CDR3 coding sequence is TGCAGTGCTAGAGTAAGCGGGAATTTCGACGAGCAGTACTTC. This chain connects TRBV20-1 to TRBJ2-7, with TRBD2 identical over 7 bases. This CDR3 region has 14 residues. In germline, CDR1 is DFQATT, CDR2 SNEGSKA (reference sequence). The V segment lost 1 base and the J segment 5 bases; nucleotides outside the gene matches: 8.

This clonotype showed up just a few times. The V gene is TRBV5-1, the J gene TRBJ1-2, with TRBD1 identical over 10 bases. In germline, CDR1 is SGHRS, CDR2 YFSETQ. This CDR3 is 15 amino acids long. V shed 0 bases, J shed 3 bases, and the junction held 2 bases outside the gene matches. The DNA for the CDR3 is TGCGCCAGCAGCTTGGACGGGACAGGGGACTATGGCTACACCTTC. Translation gives CASSLDGTGDYGYTF.

J is TRBJ2-3 and V is TRBV28, with D tentatively TRBD2 (6 bases). There are 12 residues in the CDR3. Trimming pared 0 bases from V and 8 bases from J, leaving 6 bases between. Germline V CDR1 and CDR2: MDHEN, SYDVKM. CDR3 nucleotide sequence: TGTGCCAGCAGTTTATGGGAGGGTACGCAGTATTTT. This sequence encodes CASSLWEGTQYF.

This chain uses TRBV20-1 with TRBJ2-7; TRBD2 aligns across 11 bases. The V segment lost 3 bases and the J segment 0 bases; nucleotides outside the gene matches: 4. The length of the CDR3 is 15 residues. CDR1 is DFQATT and CDR2 is SNEGSKA in the germline V gene (reference sequence). CDR3 amino acids: CSASPLAGGSYEQYF. CDR3 DNA sequence: TGCAGTGCTAGTCCTCTAGCGGGGGGCTCCTACGAGCAGTACTTC.

This clonotype appeared a few times. The gene calls are TRBV11-2 and TRBJ2-7, with 10 bases lining up with TRBD2. V dropped 5 bases and J dropped 3; count of bases not matched to a gene: 7. The CDR3 runs to 15 residues. Germline CDR1 is SGHAT and CDR2 is FQNNGV. The CDR3 DNA sequence: TGTGCCAGCAGCCGGGAGCCTAGCGGGAGCTACGAGCAGTACTTC. Encoded protein: CASSREPSGSYEQYF.

This clonotype was counted between two and nine times. CDR3 nucleotides: TGTGCCAGCAGTTACGTGGCAGGGCGAACCCAGGCCTACGAGCAGTACTTC. It translates to CASSYVAGRTQAYEQYF. The chain has TRBV6-2 or TRBV6-3 and TRBJ2-7; tentative D call: TRBD1 (5 bases). CDR1 MNHEY and CDR2 SVGEGT come from the germline V gene. Trimming left V 2 bases short and J 2 bases short, with 19 bases between. The CDR3 is 17 amino acids.